The 14 T cell receptor beta chains presented below share a single source sample, sequenced in a study of blood T cell repertoires in COVID-19. Generated by immunoSEQ multiplex PCR, the TCRdb table keeps only in-frame clones and is missing some. The sample has roughly 120,000 clones; 88% are singletons. The source material was peripheral blood. The receptors shown here come from a woman in her 50s with active or convalescent COVID-19.

This clone has a handful of counts. The V call is TRBV7-9, the J call TRBJ2-1; TRBD2 aligns across 15 bases. Germline loops: CDR1 SEHNR, CDR2 FQNEAQ (reference sequence). The junction had 5 bases not matched to a gene; V was cut back by 5 bases and J by 6 bases. This CDR3 is built from 16 residues. The DNA for the CDR3 is TGTGCCAGCAGCACCTGGACTAGCGGGAGGGCCAATGAGCAGTTCTTC. This gives the protein CASSTWTSGRANEQFF. The whole variable domain, filled in from reference TRBV7-9 and TRBJ2-1, reads DTGVSQNPRHKITKRGQNVTFRCDPISEHNRLYWYRQTLGQGPEFLTYFQNEAQLEKSRLLSDRFSAERPKGSFSTLEIQRTEQGDSAMYLCASSTWTSGRANEQFFGPGTRLTVL.

The chain links TRBV5-3 to TRBJ2-7, with D tentatively TRBD1 (6 bases). TRBV5-3 is an ORF for which the function is uncertain. Trimming pared 5 bases from V and 6 bases from J, leaving 12 bases between. CDR3 size: 12 residues. CDR3 region: CARRGGRGEQYF. The CDR3 nucleotides read TGTGCCAGAAGGGGTGGCAGGGGCGAGCAGTACTTC.

This chain's CDR3 is CASSLRGWGTEAFF. In nucleotides, the CDR3 is TGCGCCAGCAGCTTGAGGGGCTGGGGCACTGAAGCTTTCTTT. The chain combines TRBV5-1 with TRBJ1-1; a weak D match, TRBD1 (5 bases). The ends were cut back, 1 base at V and 4 bases at J, with 11 bases in the middle. Germline CDR1 SGHRS, CDR2 YFSETQ. The CDR3 sequence is 14 residues long.

V is TRBV27 and J is TRBJ2-7; 7 nucleotides agree with TRBD2. This CDR3 is 17 amino acids long. The junction had 13 bases not matched to a gene; V was cut back by 2 bases and J by 3 bases. Germline CDR1 is MNHEY and CDR2 is SMNVEV (reference sequence). The CDR3 DNA is TGTGCCAGCAGTTTAAATCGGGGCGGGAGTCCCCTCTACGAGCAGTACTTC. Its protein product is CASSLNRGGSPLYEQYF.

The chain combines TRBV7-9 with TRBJ2-3; 13 nucleotides line up with TRBD2. Germline V lookup: CDR1 SEHNR, CDR2 FQNEAQ (reference sequence). V shed 5 bases, J shed 2 bases, and the junction held 4 bases outside the gene matches. The CDR3 length is 16 residues. CDR3 residues: CASSAGTSGITDTQYF. The CDR3, as DNA: TGTGCCAGCAGCGCAGGGACTAGCGGGATCACAGATACGCAGTATTTT.

The chain couples TRBV30 to TRBJ2-3; D is possibly TRBD2 (6 bases). The V end lost 3 bases, the J end lost 14 bases, and 15 bases lay between the germline ends. Germline loops: CDR1 GTSNPN, CDR2 SVGIG (reference sequence). This CDR3 is built from 11 residues. CDR3 nucleotide sequence: TGTGCCTGGAGCGCTCGGGGGAATGGGTATTTT. Translated, it gives CAWSARGNGYF.

V and J are TRBV19 and TRBJ2-5, with D possibly matching TRBD1 (6 bases). The CDR3 is 15 residues long. V was trimmed by 0 bases and J by 2 bases, leaving 10 bases between them. Germline V lookup: CDR1 LNHDA, CDR2 SQIVND (reference sequence). The CDR3 sequence is CASSIDYGQQETQYF. CDR3 in DNA: TGTGCCAGTAGTATAGATTACGGACAGCAAGAGACCCAGTACTTC.

DNA of the CDR3: TGTGCCAGCAGCCAAACTCCGGGCACTGAAGCTTTCTTT. Translating it yields CASSQTPGTEAFF. This chain connects TRBV3-1 (or the pseudogene TRBV3-2) to TRBJ1-1; no clear D gene. Germline CDR1 reads LGHDT; CDR2 reads YNNKEL (reference sequence). With 2 bases removed from V and 4 bases from J, the gap between germline ends came to 8 bases. CDR3 length: 13 residues.

V and J are TRBV6-5 and TRBJ2-1; TRBD2 is a possible D gene (6 bases). The CDR3 is made up of 14 amino acids. V was clipped by 5 bases and J by 7 bases, with 15 bases between them. Germline V gives CDR1 MNHEY, CDR2 SVGAGI. For the CDR3, the DNA is TGTGCCAGCAGTCCCATCGTTCTAGCGAATGAGCAGTTCTTC. Residues: CASSPIVLANEQFF.

This rearrangement joins TRBV5-6 to TRBJ2-7, with a possible D match to TRBD1 (6 bases). Between the trimmed V and J ends, which lost 3 bases and 5 bases, there was a span of 21 bases. The CDR3 is 16 amino acids. CDR1 is SGHDT and CDR2 is YYEEEE in the germline V gene. The CDR3 reads CASSSPGTPGWDEQYF. The DNA of the CDR3 is TGTGCCAGCAGCTCGCCCGGGACACCTGGATGGGACGAGCAGTACTTC.

The rearrangement links TRBV4-3 to TRBJ2-1; D unresolved. The CDR3 is 18 residues long. Looked up from germline, CDR1 is LGHNA and CDR2 is YSLEER. Trimming cost V 0 bases and J 5 bases, with 20 bases left between them. CDR3 DNA: TGCGCCAGCAGCCAAGAAATTGAGGAGACGAGCGCCAACAATGAGCAGTTCTTC. It is translated as CASSQEIEETSANNEQFF.

The chain uses TRBV9 and TRBJ2-7, with D possibly matching TRBD1 (6 bases). The CDR3 is 18 residues long. Germline V lookup: CDR1 SGDLS, CDR2 YYNGEE. Deletions cut 4 bases from V and 2 bases from J, with 25 bases between. CDR3 DNA: TGTGCCAGCAGCCCGGGGACACCCGTTCGTGGTCAGGCCTACGAGCAGTACTTC. It specifies CASSPGTPVRGQAYEQYF.

The J gene is TRBJ2-2, the V gene TRBV11-2; 7 nucleotides match TRBD2. This CDR3 spans 14 amino acids. Losses at the gene ends were 5 bases for V and 3 bases for J; bases not matched to a gene: 3. Germline V CDR1 and CDR2: SGHAT, FQNNGV. The CDR3 DNA follows: TGTGCCAGCAGCCAAACTAGCGACACCGGGGAGCTGTTTTTT. Protein sequence: CASSQTSDTGELFF.

This clone occurred once. The rearrangement links TRBV3-1 (or the pseudogene TRBV3-2) to TRBJ1-1, with a weak D call TRBD1 (6 bases). CDR3 length: 15 amino acids. Germline values: CDR1 LGHDT, CDR2 YNNKEL (reference sequence). V was cut by 2 bases and J by 0 bases, with 10 bases left in between. The CDR3 DNA is TGTGCCAGCAGCCAATTCGGACAGTTGAACACTGAAGCTTTCTTT. It yields the protein CASSQFGQLNTEAFF.